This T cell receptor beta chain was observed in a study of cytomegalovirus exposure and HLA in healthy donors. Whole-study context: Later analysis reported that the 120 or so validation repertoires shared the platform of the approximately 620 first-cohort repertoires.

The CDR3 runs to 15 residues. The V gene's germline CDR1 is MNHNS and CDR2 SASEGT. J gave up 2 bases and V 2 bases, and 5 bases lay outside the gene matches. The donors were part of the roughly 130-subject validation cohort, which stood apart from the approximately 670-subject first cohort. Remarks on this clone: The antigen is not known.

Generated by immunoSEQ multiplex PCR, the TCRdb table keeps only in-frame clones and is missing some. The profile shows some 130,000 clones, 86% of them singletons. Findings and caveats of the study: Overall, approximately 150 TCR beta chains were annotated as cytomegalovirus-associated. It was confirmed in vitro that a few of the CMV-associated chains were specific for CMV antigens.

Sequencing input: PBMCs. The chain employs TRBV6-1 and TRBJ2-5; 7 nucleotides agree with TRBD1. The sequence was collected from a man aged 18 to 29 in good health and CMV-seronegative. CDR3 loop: CASSEMTGQQETQYF. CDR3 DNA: TGTGCCAGCAGTGAAATGACAGGGCAGCAAGAGACCCAGTACTTC.